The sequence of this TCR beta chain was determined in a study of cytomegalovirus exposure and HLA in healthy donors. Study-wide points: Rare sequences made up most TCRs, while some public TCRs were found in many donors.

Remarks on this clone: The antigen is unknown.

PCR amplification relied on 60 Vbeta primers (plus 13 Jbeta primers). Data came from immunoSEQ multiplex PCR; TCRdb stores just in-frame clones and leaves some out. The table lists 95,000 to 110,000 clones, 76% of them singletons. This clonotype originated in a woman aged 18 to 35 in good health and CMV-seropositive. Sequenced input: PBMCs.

In DNA form, the CDR3 reads TGCGCCAGCAGCTGGCAGCGGGGGGCCGATTGGCAGTACTTC. It is translated as CASSWQRGADWQYF. V and J are TRBV10-1 and TRBJ2-5, with 9 bases fitting TRBD2. V trimming: 6 bases; J trimming: 11 bases; junction bases outside the gene matches: 13. Germline CDR1 and CDR2: WNHNN and SYGVQD (reference sequence). This CDR3 is 14 amino acids long.